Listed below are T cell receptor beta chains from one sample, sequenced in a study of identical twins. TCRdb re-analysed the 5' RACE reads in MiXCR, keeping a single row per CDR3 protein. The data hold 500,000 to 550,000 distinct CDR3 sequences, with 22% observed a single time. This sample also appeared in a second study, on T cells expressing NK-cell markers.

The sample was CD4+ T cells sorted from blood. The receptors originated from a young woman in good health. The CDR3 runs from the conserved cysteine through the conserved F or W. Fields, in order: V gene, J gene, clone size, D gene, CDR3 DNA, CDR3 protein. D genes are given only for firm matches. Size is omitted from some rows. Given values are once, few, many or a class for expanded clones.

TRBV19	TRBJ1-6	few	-	TGTGCCAGTACCCACGGACAGAGCTCCTATAATTCACCCCTCCACTTT	CASTHGQSSYNSPLHF
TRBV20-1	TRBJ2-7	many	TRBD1	TGCAGTGCTCCCCGGGACAGCACCTACGAGCAGTACTTC	CSAPRDSTYEQYF
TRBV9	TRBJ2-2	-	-	TGTGCCAGCAGCAGGGAGGTTTCGAACACCGGGGAGCTGTTTTTT	CASSREVSNTGELFF
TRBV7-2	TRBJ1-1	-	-	TGTGCCAGCAGCTTAGGCCAAGCCACTGAAGCTTTCTTT	CASSLGQATEAFF
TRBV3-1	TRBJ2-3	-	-	TGTGCCAGCAGCCAAATGAATGTGGATACGCAGTATTTT	CASSQMNVDTQYF
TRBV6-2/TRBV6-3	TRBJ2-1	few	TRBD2	TGTGCCAGCAGTTACGTTCCGGGACTAGGTTCTGAGCAGTTCTTC	CASSYVPGLGSEQFF
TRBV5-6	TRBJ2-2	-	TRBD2	TGTGCCAGCAGCTTGGCTAGCGGGAGGGTGACGACCGGGGAGCTGTTTTTT	CASSLASGRVTTGELFF
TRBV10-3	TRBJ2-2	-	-	TGTGCCATCAGATCGGAGGGGAGCACCGGGGAGCTGTTTTTT	CAIRSEGSTGELFF
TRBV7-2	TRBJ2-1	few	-	TGTGCGTCCCACGTCGGGGGCAGGGGTAGCAGTGAGCAGTTCTTC	CASHVGGRGSSEQFF
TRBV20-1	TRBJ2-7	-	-	TGCAGTGCCCCCGTGACAGGAATTAGCGAGCAGTACTTC	CSAPVTGISEQYF
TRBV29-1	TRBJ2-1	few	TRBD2	TGCAGCACAAGCCGGGCTAGCGGGAGTTTGGATGAGCAGTTCTTC	CSTSRASGSLDEQFF
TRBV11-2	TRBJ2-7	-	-	TGTGCCAGCAGCTTAGATCCCACGGGGACCTACGAGCAGTACTTC	CASSLDPTGTYEQYF
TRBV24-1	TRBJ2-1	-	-	TGTGCCACCAGTGATTCTTTCAACAATGAGCAGTTCTTC	CATSDSFNNEQFF
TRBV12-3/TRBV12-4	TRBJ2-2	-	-	TGTGCCAGCAGTTTTAACCCTAATGCGCCCGGGGAGCTGTTTTTT	CASSFNPNAPGELFF
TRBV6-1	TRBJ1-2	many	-	TGTGCCAGCAGCCACCGGGACTCGAACTATGGCTACACCTTC	CASSHRDSNYGYTF
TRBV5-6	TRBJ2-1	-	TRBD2	TGTGCCAGCAGCCATAGCGGGGAGTTCTACAATGAGCAGTTCTTC	CASSHSGEFYNEQFF
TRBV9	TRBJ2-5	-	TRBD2	TGTGCCAGCAGCCCCAGGGCCCTAGCGGGAGTAGAGACCCAGTACTTC	CASSPRALAGVETQYF
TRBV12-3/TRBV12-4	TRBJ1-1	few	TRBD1	TGTGCCAGCACCCGACAGGGAGGTACTGAAGCTTTCTTT	CASTRQGGTEAFF
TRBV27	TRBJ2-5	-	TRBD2	TGTGCCAGCAGTTGGCGGGGGGAGACCCAGTACTTC	CASSWRGETQYF
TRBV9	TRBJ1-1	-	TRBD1	TGTGCCAGCAGCGCACCAACAGGGGAGGGGAAAACTGAAGCTTTCTTT	CASSAPTGEGKTEAFF
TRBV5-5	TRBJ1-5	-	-	TGTGCCAGCAATCGGGACGGACCCAGGGGCAATCAGCCCCAGCATTTT	CASNRDGPRGNQPQHF
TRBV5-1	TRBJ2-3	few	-	TGCGCCAGCGGTGAGGGGTGGACCACAGATACGCAGTATTTT	CASGEGWTTDTQYF
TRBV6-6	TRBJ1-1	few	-	TGTGCCAGCAGTTACTCCTTGACAGCAGGGGCTTTCTTT	CASSYSLTAGAFF
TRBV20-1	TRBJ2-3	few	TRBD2	TGCAGTGCTACCCGGACTAGCGGGTACACAGATACGCAGTATTTT	CSATRTSGYTDTQYF
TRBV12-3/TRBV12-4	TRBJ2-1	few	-	TGTGCCAGGCCGGGACAAAAGAGCTCCTACAATGAGCAGTTCTTC	CARPGQKSSYNEQFF
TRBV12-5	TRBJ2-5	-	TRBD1	TGTGCTAGTGGTTTGGTCGACAGGGAAGAGACCCAGTACTTC	CASGLVDREETQYF
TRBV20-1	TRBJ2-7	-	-	TGCAGTGCTGCTTGGGGTACCCACGAGCAGTACTTC	CSAAWGTHEQYF
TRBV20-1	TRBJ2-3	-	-	TGCAGTGCTAGCCGGGACTTGGTGCAGTATTTT	CSASRDLVQYF
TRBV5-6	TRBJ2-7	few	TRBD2	TGTGCCAGCAGCTCTATAGCGGGAGGGGAGAGCGAGCAGTACTTC	CASSSIAGGESEQYF
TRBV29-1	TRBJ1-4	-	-	TGCAGCGTGGGCCGAGACAGCAATGAAAAACTGTTTTTT	CSVGRDSNEKLFF
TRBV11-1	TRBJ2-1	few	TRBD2	TGTGCCAGCAGCCCCTCATCGGGTAGCGGGAGGGCCGGGGCCGGGAGCAATGAGCAGTTCTTC	CASSPSSGSGRAGAGSNEQFF
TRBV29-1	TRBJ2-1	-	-	TGCAGCGTTGTTAACGGTGCGCAGTTCTTC	CSVVNGAQFF
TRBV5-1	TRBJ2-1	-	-	TGCGCCTCGACGAAAGGAGAAGTCTACAATGAGCAGTTCTTC	CASTKGEVYNEQFF
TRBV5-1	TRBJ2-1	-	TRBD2	TGCGCCAGCAGCGTAATAGCGGGGGCAACGAATGAGCAGTTCTTC	CASSVIAGATNEQFF
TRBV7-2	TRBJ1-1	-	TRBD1	TGTGCCAGCAGACGGGACAGAAACACTGAAGCTTTCTTT	CASRRDRNTEAFF
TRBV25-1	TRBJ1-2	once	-	TGTGCCACCCAGTTGGGGGGCGGCTACACCTTC	CATQLGGGYTF
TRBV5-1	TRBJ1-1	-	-	TGCGCCAGCAGCTTTAAATTATCGGACACTGAAGCTTTTTTT	CASSFKLSDTEAFF
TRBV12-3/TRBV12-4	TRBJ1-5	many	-	TGTGCCAGCAGCACTCAGGGTCCGGATCAGCCCCAGCATTTT	CASSTQGPDQPQHF
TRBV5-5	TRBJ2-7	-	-	TGTGCCAGCTACTCGGGCCGGTCTTACGAGCAGTACTTC	CASYSGRSYEQYF
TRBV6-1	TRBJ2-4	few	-	TGTGCCAGCGGGGGACTCCCCAACATTCAGTACTTC	CASGGLPNIQYF